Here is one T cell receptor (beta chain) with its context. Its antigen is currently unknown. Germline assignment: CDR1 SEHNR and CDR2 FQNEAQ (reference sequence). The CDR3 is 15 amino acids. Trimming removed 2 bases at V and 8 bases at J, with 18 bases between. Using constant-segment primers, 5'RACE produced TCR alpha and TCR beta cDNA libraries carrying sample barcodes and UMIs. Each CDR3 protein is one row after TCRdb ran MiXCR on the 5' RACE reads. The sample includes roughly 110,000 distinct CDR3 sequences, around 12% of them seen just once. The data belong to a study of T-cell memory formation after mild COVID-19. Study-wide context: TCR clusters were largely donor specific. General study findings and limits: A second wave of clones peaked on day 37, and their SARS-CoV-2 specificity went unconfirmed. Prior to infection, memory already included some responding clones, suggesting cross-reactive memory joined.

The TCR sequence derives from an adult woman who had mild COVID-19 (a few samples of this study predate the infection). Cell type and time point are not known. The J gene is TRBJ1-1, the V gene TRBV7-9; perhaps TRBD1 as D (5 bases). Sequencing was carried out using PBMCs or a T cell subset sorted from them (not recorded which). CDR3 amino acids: CASSLPETDPREAFF. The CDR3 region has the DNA TGTGCCAGCAGCTTACCTGAGACAGATCCAAGGGAAGCTTTCTTT.